This T cell receptor beta chain is drawn from a study of blood T cells in healthy people across ages. The study's findings and limits: The study lacked donor CMV status, which possibly confounded expanded clonotype changes.

Only a few counts were recorded for this clonotype. Its matching antigen is unknown. For the second PCR, which ran for about 6 to 11 cycles, a sample-barcoded 5' primer and a J-beta primer mix were used. TCRdb analysed the 5' RACE reads with MiXCR anew, one entry per CDR3 protein. The sample shows about 580,000 distinct CDR3 sequences, around half of them seen only once. Per the germline V gene, CDR1 is LGHDT and CDR2 is YNNKEL (reference sequence). This CDR3 has 12 residues. Trimming left V 1 base short and J 3 bases short, with 4 bases between. They isolated at least 6 million PBMCs from each sample.

The TCR comes from an older man in good health. Sequencing used blood. The chain uses TRBV3-1 and TRBJ2-7; D ambiguous. CDR3 region: CASSQGIYEQYF. Here the CDR3 DNA reads TGTGCCAGCAGCCAAGGGATCTACGAGCAGTACTTC.